Listed here are 10 T cell receptor beta chains from one sample, sequenced in a study of T cell repertoires in cytomegalovirus infection. The antigens these receptors bind are not known. In TCRdb, the reads were re-called with MiXCR into one record per CDR3 protein. The table lists about 270,000 distinct CDR3 sequences, 20% to 25% of them singletons. The sample here was cultured PBMCs, taken from culture after CMV antigen stimulation. The source is a human donor in good health (CMV status not recorded). Some clones in this sample may be carry-over from other donors' samples.

The rearrangement links TRBV5-1 to TRBJ2-7; D ambiguous. This CDR3 is 13 amino acids long. V was cut by 4 bases and J by 5 bases, with 13 bases left in between. The germline CDR1 and CDR2 sequences are SGHRS and YFSETQ. CDR3 in amino acids: CASSLNMDDEQYV. The CDR3 DNA sequence: TGCGCCAGCAGCCTCAACATGGATGACGAGCAGTACGTC.

The V and J genes are TRBV30 and TRBJ1-5; D gene unclear. Germline-derived CDR1 and CDR2 are GTSNPN and SVGIG (reference sequence). The CDR3 loop spans 14 amino acids. Trimming stripped 2 bases from V and 7 bases from J, with 15 bases between. CDR3 region: CAWSRLGPEQPQHF. CDR3 coding DNA: TGTGCCTGGAGTAGGTTGGGTCCAGAACAGCCCCAGCATTTT.

This clonotype has more than one count but fewer than ten. The chain links TRBV11-2 to TRBJ2-3, with 8 positions matching TRBD1. The CDR3 length is 15 residues. Per germline, CDR1 SGHAT and CDR2 FQNNGV. The ends lost 5 bases at V and 4 bases at J; junction bases unmatched: 8. The CDR3 loop reads CASSEWGQDSDTQYF. CDR3 bases: TGTGCCAGCAGCGAGTGGGGACAGGACTCAGATACGCAGTATTTT.

A few counts support this clonotype. The gene calls are TRBV4-1 and TRBJ2-3, with TRBD1 as a possible D gene (6 bases). With 0 bases removed from V and 0 bases from J, the gap between germline ends came to 7 bases. The CDR3 spans 15 residues. CDR1 is MGHRA, CDR2 YSYEKL, per germline. CDR3 nucleotides: TGCGCCAGCAGCCAAGAGGGGGCTAGCACAGATACGCAGTATTTT. It is translated as CASSQEGASTDTQYF.

The table lists this clonotype with a few counts. The chain joins TRBV20-1 to TRBJ2-5; 10 bases are a match to TRBD2. The CDR3 contains 16 residues. The junction had 11 bases not matched to a gene; V was cut back by 5 bases and J by 2 bases. CDR1 is DFQATT and CDR2 is SNEGSKA in the germline V gene (reference sequence). The CDR3 region is CSAGASPSGSQETQYF. The CDR3 coding sequence is TGCAGTGCTGGGGCATCACCTAGCGGGAGTCAAGAGACCCAGTACTTC.

This rearrangement joins TRBV4-1 to TRBJ2-5; no clear D. There are 14 residues in the CDR3. V dropped 3 bases and J dropped 0 bases, with 8 bases sitting between them. Germline CDR1 is MGHRA and CDR2 is YSYEKL. The CDR3 here is CASSQRPYQETQYF. In nucleotides, the CDR3 is TGCGCCAGCAGCCAGAGGCCCTACCAAGAGACCCAGTACTTC.

The rearrangement uses TRBV6-5 and TRBJ2-3, with 12 bases identical to TRBD2. The CDR3 extends over 14 amino acids. After removal of 6 bases from V and 8 bases from J, the junction contained 6 bases not matched to a gene. The germline V gene has CDR1 MNHEY and CDR2 SVGAGI. In DNA form, the CDR3 reads TGTGCCAGCAGGAAGACTAGCGGGAGCTCTACGCAGTATTTT. It specifies CASRKTSGSSTQYF.

This clonotype appeared many times. V and J are TRBV6-1 and TRBJ2-1; possible D gene TRBD2, 5 bases. The CDR3 consists of 14 residues. Looked up from germline, CDR1 is MNHNS and CDR2 is SASEGT. Trimming removed 1 base at V and 8 bases at J, with 12 bases between. CDR3 loop: CASSEGGMRDEQFF. The DNA for the CDR3 is TGTGCCAGCAGTGAAGGAGGGATGAGGGATGAGCAGTTCTTC.

This clonotype was observed at least ten times. The chain recombines TRBV28 with TRBJ1-1, with D unresolved. Trimming pared 4 bases from V and 5 bases from J, leaving 11 bases between. This CDR3 spans 13 amino acids. CDR1 and CDR2 from the germline V gene are MDHEN and SYDVKM. As DNA, the CDR3 is TGTGCCAGCAGTTCCCACACCGGGACTGAAGCTTTCTTT. Residues: CASSSHTGTEAFF.

Only a few counts were recorded for this clonotype. This sequence joins TRBV6-2 or TRBV6-3 and TRBJ2-7; TRBD1 agrees at 7 bases. This CDR3 comprises 14 residues. V trimming: 5 bases; J trimming: 0 bases; junction bases outside the gene matches: 4. Germline CDR1 MNHEY, CDR2 SVGEGT. As DNA, the CDR3 is TGTGCCAGCAGTAGAGGGGACAGCTCCTACGAGCAGTACTTC. Translation: CASSRGDSSYEQYF.